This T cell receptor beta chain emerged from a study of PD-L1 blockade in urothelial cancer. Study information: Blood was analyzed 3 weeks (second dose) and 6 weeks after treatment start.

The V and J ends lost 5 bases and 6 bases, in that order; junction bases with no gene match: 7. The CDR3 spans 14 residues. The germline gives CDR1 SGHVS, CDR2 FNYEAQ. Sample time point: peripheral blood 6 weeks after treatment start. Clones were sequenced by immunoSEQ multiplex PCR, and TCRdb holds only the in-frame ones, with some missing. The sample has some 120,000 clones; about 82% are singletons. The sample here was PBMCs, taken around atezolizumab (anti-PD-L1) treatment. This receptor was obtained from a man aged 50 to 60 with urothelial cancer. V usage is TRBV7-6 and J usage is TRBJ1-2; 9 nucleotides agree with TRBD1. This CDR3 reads CASSQGTGRDGYTF. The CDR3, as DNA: TGTGCCAGCAGCCAAGGGACAGGGCGCGATGGCTACACCTTC.